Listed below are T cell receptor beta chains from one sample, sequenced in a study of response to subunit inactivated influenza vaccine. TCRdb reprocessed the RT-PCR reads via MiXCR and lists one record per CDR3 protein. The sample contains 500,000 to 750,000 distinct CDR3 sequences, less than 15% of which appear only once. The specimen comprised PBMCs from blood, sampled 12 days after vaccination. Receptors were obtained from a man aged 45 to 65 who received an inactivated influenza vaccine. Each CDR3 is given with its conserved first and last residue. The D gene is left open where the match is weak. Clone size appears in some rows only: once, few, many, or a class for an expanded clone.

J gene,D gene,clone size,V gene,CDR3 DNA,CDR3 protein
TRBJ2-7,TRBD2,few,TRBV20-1,TGCAGTGCTAGGGGCGGGAGAGGGGTTTACGAGCAGTACTTC,CSARGGRGVYEQYF
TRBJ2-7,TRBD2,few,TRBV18,TGTGCCAGCTCACCACCCACCGGGACTAGCGGGGGTGAGCAGTACTTC,CASSPPTGTSGGEQYF
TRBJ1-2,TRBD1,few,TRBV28,TGTGCCAGCAGTTCCCGGACAGGAATGCACTATGGCTACACCTTC,CASSSRTGMHYGYTF
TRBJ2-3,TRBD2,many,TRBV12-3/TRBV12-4,TGTGCCAGCAGTTCGACTAGCGGGGGAAGCACAGATACGCAGTATTTT,CASSSTSGGSTDTQYF
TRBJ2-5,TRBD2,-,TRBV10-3,TGTGCCATCAGGAGCGGGGGGGATGAGACCCAGTACTTC,CAIRSGGDETQYF
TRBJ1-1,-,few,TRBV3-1,TGTGCCAGCAGCCACGGCAGGCTGAACACTGAAGCTTTCTTT,CASSHGRLNTEAFF
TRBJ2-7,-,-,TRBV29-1,TGCAGCGTTGATCTGGGACCCTACGAGCAGTACTTC,CSVDLGPYEQYF
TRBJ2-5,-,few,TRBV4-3,TGCGCCAGCAGCCAAGATAGCAGGGGAGCAGAGACCCAGTACTTC,CASSQDSRGAETQYF
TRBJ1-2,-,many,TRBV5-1,TGCGCCAGCAGCTTACCGACAGCTAACTATGGCTACACCTTC,CASSLPTANYGYTF
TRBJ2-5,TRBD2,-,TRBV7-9,TGTGCCAGCAGCTTAGCTCCTAGCGGGAGTCAGACCCAGTACTTC,CASSLAPSGSQTQYF
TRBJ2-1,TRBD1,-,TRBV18,TGTGCCAGCTCACTTAGACAGGGGCCGGCGAGGGGGAGCTCCTACAATGAGCAGTTCTTC,CASSLRQGPARGSSYNEQFF
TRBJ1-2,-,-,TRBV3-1,TGTGCCAGCAGTCAAAATATACAGGGCGACCAGGATGGCTACACCTTC,CASSQNIQGDQDGYTF
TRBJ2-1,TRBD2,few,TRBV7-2,TGTGCCAGCAGTACACTAGCGGGAGGGTTTTACAATGAGCAGTTCTTC,CASSTLAGGFYNEQFF
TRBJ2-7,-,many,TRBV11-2,TGTGCCAGCAGCCACGTTAACAGGGAAGATGGATCCTACGAGCAGTACTTC,CASSHVNREDGSYEQYF
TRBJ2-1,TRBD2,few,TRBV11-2,TGTGCCAGCAGCCGACGGACTAGCGGGGGGGCTAATGAGCAGTTCTTC,CASSRRTSGGANEQFF
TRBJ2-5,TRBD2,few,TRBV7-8,TGTGCCAGCAGCCCTGGGACTAGCGGTGGGATTGAGACCCAGTACTTC,CASSPGTSGGIETQYF
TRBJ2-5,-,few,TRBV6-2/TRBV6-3,TGTGCCAGCATTTCAGAGGGACTCCCTGGAGAGACCCAGTACTTC,CASISEGLPGETQYF
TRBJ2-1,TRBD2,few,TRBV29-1,TGCAGCGTCCAAAAACTAGCGGGGGCACGTCGTGAGCAGTTCTTC,CSVQKLAGARREQFF
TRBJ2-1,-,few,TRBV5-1,TGCGCCAGCAGCTTGGCCGCCGAAAGGAATGAGCAGTTCTTC,CASSLAAERNEQFF
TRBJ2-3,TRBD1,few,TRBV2,TGTGCCAGCAGTGGAGGGACAGGAGATACGCAGTATTTT,CASSGGTGDTQYF
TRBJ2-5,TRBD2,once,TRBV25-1,TGTGCCAGCAGTATTCTCCAGCGGGGGGAAGAGACCCAGTACTTC,CASSILQRGEETQYF
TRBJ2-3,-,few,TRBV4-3,TGCGCCAGCAGCCGGGGAACAGGGCCCAGCACAGATACGCAGTATTTT,CASSRGTGPSTDTQYF
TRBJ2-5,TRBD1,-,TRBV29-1,TGCAGCGTTTCGACAGGGGGCCGAGAGACCCAGTACTTC,CSVSTGGRETQYF
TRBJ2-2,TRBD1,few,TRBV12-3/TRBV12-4,TGTGCCAGCAGTTTCAACAGGGGTCGCACCGGGGAGCTGTTTTTT,CASSFNRGRTGELFF
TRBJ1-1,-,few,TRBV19,TGTGCCAGTAGTATAGGGGGATTCACTGAAGCTTTCTTT,CASSIGGFTEAFF
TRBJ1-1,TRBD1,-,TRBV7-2,TGTGCCAGCAGGGGACAGTACATGAACACTGAAGCTTTCTTT,CASRGQYMNTEAFF
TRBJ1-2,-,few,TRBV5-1,TGCGCCAGCAGCTTGGAGGTGGACCGGACATCTGGCTACACCTTC,CASSLEVDRTSGYTF
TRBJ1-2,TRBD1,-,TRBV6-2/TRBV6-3,TGTGCCAGCAGTGACGGACAGGGAACCAACTATGGCTACACCTTC,CASSDGQGTNYGYTF
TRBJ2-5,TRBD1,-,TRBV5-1,TGCGCCAGCAGCCCACGACAGGGGCCGGAGACCCAGTACTTC,CASSPRQGPETQYF
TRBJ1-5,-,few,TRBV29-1,TGCAGCGTTGGAGGGGGGGCTGATCAGCCCCAGCATTTT,CSVGGGADQPQHF
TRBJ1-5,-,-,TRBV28,TGTGCCAGCAGTTTAGTTTACAGGTATGGGGATCAGCCCCAGCATTTT,CASSLVYRYGDQPQHF
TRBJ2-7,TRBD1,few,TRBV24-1,TGTGCCACCAGTGATGCCGGGACAGCCTCCTACGAGCAGTACTTC,CATSDAGTASYEQYF
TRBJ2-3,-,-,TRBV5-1,TGCGCCAGCAGGGGCCGGCCCTCTAGCACAGATACGCAGTATTTT,CASRGRPSSTDTQYF
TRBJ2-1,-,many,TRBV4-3,TGCGCCAGCAGCCAGGAAAATCTAGGATGGGATGAGCAGTTCTTC,CASSQENLGWDEQFF
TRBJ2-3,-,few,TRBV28,TGTGCCAGCAACCTCCCGACAGCCAGGAGAGATACGCAGTATTTT,CASNLPTARRDTQYF
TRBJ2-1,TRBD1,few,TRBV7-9,TGTGCCAGCAGCCGGGACAGGGTATCTCGTGAGCAGTTCTTC,CASSRDRVSREQFF
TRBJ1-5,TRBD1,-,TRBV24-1,TGTGCCACGGGACAGTCGTGGCCCCAGCATTTT,CATGQSWPQHF
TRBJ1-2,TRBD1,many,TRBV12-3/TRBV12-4,TGTGCCAGCGGACAGGGGGACTATGGCTACACCTTC,CASGQGDYGYTF
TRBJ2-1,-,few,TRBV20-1,TGCAGTGCGGGACCGCCCCTTTCCAATGAGCAGTTCTTC,CSAGPPLSNEQFF
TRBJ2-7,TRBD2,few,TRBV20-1,TGCAGTACTCTAGCGGGAGGGCCCCACGAGCAGTACTTC,CSTLAGGPHEQYF
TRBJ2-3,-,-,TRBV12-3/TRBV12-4,TGTGCCAGCAGTTGGCGGGGGCCCAGAGCAGATACGCAGTATTTT,CASSWRGPRADTQYF
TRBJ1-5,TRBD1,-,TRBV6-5,TGTGCCAGCAGTTACAGGGGACAGCGATCAATGAATCAGCCCCAGCATTTT,CASSYRGQRSMNQPQHF
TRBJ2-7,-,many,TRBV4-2,TGTGCCACTTCAACGGGTGAGCCTCTTATCGAGCAGTACTTC,CATSTGEPLIEQYF